Below, 5 T cell receptor beta chains from the same sample are listed, as sequenced in a study of vaccination and CD4 T cells after COVID-19. Their recognized antigens are unknown. Sequence data for DNA of cultured CD4+ T cells were generated by the Oncomine TCR Beta short-read assay. TCRdb itself ran the PCR reads through MiXCR, one entry per CDR3 protein. The sample consists of about 14,000 distinct CDR3 sequences, approximately 62% of them appearing once. Treatment specified: roughly 10-day PBMC culture with coronavirus spike peptide pools or control peptides (ViraFEST assay). Sequenced input: CD4+ T cells from blood, cultured in vitro. These receptors all come from a human donor who had recovered from COVID-19.

V and J are TRBV6-1 and TRBJ2-3; 12 bases match TRBD2. Germline values: CDR1 MNHNS, CDR2 SASEGT. J lost 1 base, V lost 0 bases, and 2 bases had no gene match. This CDR3 spans 17 amino acids. CDR3: CASSEAWTSGGTDTQYF. CDR3 DNA: TGTGCCAGCAGTGAAGCGTGGACTAGCGGGGGCACAGATACGCAGTATTTT.

The rearrangement links TRBV6-1 to TRBJ1-5; D perhaps matches TRBD1 (5 bases). This CDR3 has 15 residues. The V end was cut by 7 bases, the J end by 1 base, with 14 bases between. CDR1 and CDR2 (germline): MNHNS, SASEGT. CDR3 DNA sequence: TGTGCCAGCACACAAGGGACGGGCAGCAATCAGCCCCAGCATTTT. Translated, it gives CASTQGTGSNQPQHF.

This clonotype showed up just a few times. The CDR3, as DNA: TGTGCCAGCAGTTCACTAGCGTTCAATGAGCAGTTCTTC. It encodes CASSSLAFNEQFF. V and J are TRBV6-2 or TRBV6-3 and TRBJ2-1; 7 nucleotides line up with TRBD2. Germline V gene lookup returns CDR1 MNHEY and CDR2 SVGEGT. V gave up 4 bases and J gave up 6 bases; unmatched junction bases: 3. The CDR3 spans 13 residues.

The chain combines TRBV20-1 with TRBJ1-1; the D is unclear. The CDR3 totals 14 residues. Trimming pared 3 bases from V and 0 bases from J, leaving 11 bases between. Per the germline V gene, CDR1 is DFQATT and CDR2 is SNEGSKA (reference sequence). The CDR3 DNA reads TGCAGTGCTAGGAACCTAGTTGTGAACACTGAAGCTTTCTTT. Residues: CSARNLVVNTEAFF.

The CDR3 spells CASSTYGTGGSGSPLHF. DNA of the CDR3: TGCGCCAGCAGCACTTACGGGACAGGGGGATCGGGGTCACCCCTCCACTTT. The V gene is TRBV5-1, the J gene TRBJ1-6, with TRBD1 matching over 11 bases. The CDR3 contains 17 residues. J lost 10 bases, V lost 4 bases, and 13 bases had no gene match. From germline, CDR1 is SGHRS and CDR2 YFSETQ.